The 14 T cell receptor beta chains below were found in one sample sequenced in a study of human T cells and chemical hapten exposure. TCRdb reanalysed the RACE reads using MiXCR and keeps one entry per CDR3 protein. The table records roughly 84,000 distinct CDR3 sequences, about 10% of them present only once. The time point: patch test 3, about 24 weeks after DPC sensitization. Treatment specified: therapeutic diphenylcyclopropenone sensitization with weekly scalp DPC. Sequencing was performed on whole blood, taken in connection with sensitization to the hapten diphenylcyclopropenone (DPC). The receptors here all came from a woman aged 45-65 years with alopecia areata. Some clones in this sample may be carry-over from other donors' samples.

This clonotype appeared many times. DNA of the CDR3: TGTGCCAGCAGGGGGGACAGCACCTACGAGCAGTACTTC. Protein product: CASRGDSTYEQYF. The V gene is TRBV28, the J gene TRBJ2-7; 7 nucleotides agree with TRBD1. The junction had 4 bases not matched to a gene; V was cut back by 6 bases and J by 2 bases. CDR3 length: 13 amino acids. Germline V gene sequence: CDR1 MDHEN, CDR2 SYDVKM.

CDR3 region: CASRDGLALELKQYF. The DNA for the CDR3 is TGCGCCAGCAGAGACGGACTAGCGCTTGAGTTGAAGCAGTACTTC. The chain has TRBV5-1 and TRBJ2-7; 9 nucleotides match TRBD2. With 5 bases clipped from V and 8 bases from J, the junction kept 14 bases outside the gene matches. Germline lookup yields CDR1 SGHRS and CDR2 YFSETQ. CDR3 length: 15 residues.

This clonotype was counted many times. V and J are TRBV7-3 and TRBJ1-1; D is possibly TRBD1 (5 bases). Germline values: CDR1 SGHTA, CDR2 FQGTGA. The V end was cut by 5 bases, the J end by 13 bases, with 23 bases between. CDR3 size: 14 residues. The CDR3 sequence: CASSPAGPGARVFF. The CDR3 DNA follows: TGTGCCAGCAGCCCCGCGGGGCCGGGAGCTCGGGTTTTCTTT.

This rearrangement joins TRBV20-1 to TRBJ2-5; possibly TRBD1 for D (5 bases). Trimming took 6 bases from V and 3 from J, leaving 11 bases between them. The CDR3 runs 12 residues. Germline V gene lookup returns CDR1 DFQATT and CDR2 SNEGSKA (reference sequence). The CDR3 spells CSARSDKETQYF. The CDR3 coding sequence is TGCAGTGCGAGGTCGGACAAAGAGACCCAGTACTTC.

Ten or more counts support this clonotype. The CDR3 sequence is CATSSGDLSSYNEQFF. CDR3 nucleotides: TGTGCCACCAGCAGTGGGGACCTTAGCTCCTACAATGAGCAGTTCTTC. This chain links TRBV15 with TRBJ2-1; D possibly uses TRBD1 or TRBD2 (5 bases each). V was clipped by 3 bases and J by 0 bases, with 12 bases between them. Germline V CDR1 and CDR2: LNHNV, YYDKDF (reference sequence). The CDR3 runs to 16 residues. Using reference TRBV15 and TRBJ2-1 for the parts outside the CDR3, the full variable domain is DAMVIQNPRYQVTQFGKPVTLSCSQTLNHNVMYWYQQKSSQAPKLLFHYYDKDFNNEADTPDNFQSRRPNTSFCFLDIRSPGLGDTAMYLCATSSGDLSSYNEQFFGPGTRLTVL.

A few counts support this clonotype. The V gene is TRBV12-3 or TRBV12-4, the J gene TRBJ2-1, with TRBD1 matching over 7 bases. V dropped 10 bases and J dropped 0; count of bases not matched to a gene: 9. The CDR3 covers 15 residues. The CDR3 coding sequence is TGTGCCATGGGTGGACAGGCGAGCTCCTACAATGAGCAGTTCTTC. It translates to CAMGGQASSYNEQFF.

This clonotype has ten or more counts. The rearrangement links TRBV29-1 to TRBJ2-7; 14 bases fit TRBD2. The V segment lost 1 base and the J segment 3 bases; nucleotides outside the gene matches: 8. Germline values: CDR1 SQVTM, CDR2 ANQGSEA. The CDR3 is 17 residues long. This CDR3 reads CSVEVLGTSGSRYEQYF. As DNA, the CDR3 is TGCAGCGTTGAAGTTTTGGGGACTAGCGGGAGTCGCTACGAGCAGTACTTC.

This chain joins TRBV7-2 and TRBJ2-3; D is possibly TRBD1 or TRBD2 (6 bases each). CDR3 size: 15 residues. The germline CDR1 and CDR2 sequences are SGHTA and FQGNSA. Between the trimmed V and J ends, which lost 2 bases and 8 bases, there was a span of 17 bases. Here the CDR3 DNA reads TGTGCCAGCAGCTTAATCCCGGGGGCCCTAGGTACGCAGTATTTT. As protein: CASSLIPGALGTQYF.

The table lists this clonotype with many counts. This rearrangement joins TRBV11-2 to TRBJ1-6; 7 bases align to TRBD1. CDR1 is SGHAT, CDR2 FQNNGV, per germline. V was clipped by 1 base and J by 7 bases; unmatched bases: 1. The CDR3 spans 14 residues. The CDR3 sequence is CASSLGTGNSPLHF. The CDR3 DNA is TGTGCCAGCAGCTTAGGGACAGGAAATTCACCCCTCCACTTT.

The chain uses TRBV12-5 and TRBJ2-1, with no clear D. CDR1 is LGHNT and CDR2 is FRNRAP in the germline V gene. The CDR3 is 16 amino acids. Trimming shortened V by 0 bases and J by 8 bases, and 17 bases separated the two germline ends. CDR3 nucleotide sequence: TGTGCTAGTGGTTTGGTACGTGGGGTCCTGCTCGATGAGCAGTTCTTC. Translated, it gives CASGLVRGVLLDEQFF. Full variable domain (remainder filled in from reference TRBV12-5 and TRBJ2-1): DARVTQTPRHKVTEMGQEVTMRCQPILGHNTVFWYRQTMMQGLELLAYFRNRAPLDDSGMPKDRFSAEMPDATLATLKIQPSEPRDSAVYFCASGLVRGVLLDEQFFGPGTRLTVL.

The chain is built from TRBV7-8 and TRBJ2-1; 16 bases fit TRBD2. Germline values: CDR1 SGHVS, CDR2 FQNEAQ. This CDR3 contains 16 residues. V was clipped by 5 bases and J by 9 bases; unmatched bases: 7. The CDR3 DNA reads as TGTGCCAGCAGCCTACCCGGGACTAGCGGGAGGGGTGAGCAGTTCTTC. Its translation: CASSLPGTSGRGEQFF.

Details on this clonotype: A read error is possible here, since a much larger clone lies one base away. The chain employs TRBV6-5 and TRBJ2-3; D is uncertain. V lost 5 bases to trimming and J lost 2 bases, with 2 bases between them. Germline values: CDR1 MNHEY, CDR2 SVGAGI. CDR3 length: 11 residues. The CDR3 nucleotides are TGTGCCAGCAGTGACACAGATACGCAGTATTTT. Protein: CASSDTDTQYF.

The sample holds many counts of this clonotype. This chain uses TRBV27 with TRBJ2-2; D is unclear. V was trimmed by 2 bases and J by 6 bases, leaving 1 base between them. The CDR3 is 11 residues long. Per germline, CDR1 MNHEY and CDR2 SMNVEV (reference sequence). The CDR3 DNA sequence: TGTGCCAGCAGTTTACCCGGGGAGCTGTTTTTT. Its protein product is CASSLPGELFF.

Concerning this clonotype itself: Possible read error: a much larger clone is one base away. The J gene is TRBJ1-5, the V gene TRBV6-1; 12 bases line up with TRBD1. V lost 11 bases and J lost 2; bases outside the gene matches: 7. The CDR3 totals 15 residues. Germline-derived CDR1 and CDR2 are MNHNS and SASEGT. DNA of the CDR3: TGTGCCGGGGGGACAGGGGGCAATGGCAATCAGCCCCAGCATTTT. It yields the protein CAGGTGGNGNQPQHF.